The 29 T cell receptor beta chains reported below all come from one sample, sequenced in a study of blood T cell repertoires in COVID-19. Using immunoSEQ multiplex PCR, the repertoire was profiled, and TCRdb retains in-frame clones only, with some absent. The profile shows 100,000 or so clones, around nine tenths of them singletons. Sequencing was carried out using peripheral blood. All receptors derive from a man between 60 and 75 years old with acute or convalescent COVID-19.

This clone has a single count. The DNA of the CDR3 is TGTGCTAGCGCGCGGAGTCTCTATGGCTACACCTTC. Translation: CASARSLYGYTF. This chain uses TRBV10-3 with TRBJ1-2; D unclear. The germline CDR1 and CDR2 sequences are ENHRY and SYGVKD. This CDR3 is built from 12 residues.

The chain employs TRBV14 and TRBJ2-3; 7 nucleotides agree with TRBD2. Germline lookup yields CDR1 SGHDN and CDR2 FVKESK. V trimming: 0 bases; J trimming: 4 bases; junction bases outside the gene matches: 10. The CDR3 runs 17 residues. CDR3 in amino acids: CASSQESPRRGADTQYF. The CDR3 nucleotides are TGTGCCAGCAGCCAAGAATCTCCCCGCCGGGGGGCAGATACGCAGTATTTT.

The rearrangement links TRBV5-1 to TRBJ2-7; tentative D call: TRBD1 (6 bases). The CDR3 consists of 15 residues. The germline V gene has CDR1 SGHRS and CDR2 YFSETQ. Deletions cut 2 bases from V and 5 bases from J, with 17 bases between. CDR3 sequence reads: CASSFQQGRVDEQYF. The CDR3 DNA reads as TGCGCCAGCAGCTTCCAACAGGGCCGGGTGGACGAGCAGTACTTC.

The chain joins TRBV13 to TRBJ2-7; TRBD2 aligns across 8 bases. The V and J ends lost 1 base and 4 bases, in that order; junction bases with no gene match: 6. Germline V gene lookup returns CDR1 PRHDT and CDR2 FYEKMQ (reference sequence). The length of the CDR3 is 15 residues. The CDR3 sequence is CASSLVTSGSYEQYF. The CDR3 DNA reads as TGTGCCAGCAGCTTAGTAACTAGCGGTTCGTACGAGCAGTACTTC.

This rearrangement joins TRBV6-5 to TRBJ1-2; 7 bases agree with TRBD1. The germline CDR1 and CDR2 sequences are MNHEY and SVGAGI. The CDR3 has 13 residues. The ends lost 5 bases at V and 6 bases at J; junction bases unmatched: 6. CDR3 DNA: TGTGCCAGCAGTCAACAGGGGCCCAATGGCTACACCTTC. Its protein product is CASSQQGPNGYTF.

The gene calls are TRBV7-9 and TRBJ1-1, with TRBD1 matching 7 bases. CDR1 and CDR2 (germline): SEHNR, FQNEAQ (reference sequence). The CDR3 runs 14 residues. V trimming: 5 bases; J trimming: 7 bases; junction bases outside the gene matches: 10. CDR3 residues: CASSLVDRAIEAFF. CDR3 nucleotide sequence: TGTGCCAGCAGCCTTGTTGACAGGGCTATTGAAGCTTTCTTT.

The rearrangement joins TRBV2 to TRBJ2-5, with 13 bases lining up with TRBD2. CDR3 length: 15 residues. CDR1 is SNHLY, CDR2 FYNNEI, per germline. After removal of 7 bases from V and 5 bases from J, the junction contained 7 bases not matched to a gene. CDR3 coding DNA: TGTGCCAGCAACTGGAGGACTAGCGGGGGTGAGACCCAGTACTTC. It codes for CASNWRTSGGETQYF.

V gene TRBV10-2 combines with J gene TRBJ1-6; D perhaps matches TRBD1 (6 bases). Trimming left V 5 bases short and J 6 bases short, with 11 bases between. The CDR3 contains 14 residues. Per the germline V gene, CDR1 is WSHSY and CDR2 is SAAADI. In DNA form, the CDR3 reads TGCGCCAGCAGTAAAACAGGGATTAATTCACCCCTCCACTTT. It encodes CASSKTGINSPLHF.

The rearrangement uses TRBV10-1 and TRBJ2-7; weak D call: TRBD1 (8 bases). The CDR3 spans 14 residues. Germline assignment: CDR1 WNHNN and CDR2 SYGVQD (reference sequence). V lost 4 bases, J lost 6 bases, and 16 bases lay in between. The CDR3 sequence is CASSGGQGGVEQYF. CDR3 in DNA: TGCGCCAGCAGTGGAGGACAGGGAGGGGTCGAGCAGTACTTC.

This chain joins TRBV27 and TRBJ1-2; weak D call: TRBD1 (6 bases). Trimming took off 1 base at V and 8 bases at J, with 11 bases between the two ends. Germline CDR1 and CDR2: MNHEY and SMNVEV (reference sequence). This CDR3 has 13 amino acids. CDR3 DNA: TGTGCCAGCAGTTTATGGCAGGGGATGGGCTACACCTTC. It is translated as CASSLWQGMGYTF.

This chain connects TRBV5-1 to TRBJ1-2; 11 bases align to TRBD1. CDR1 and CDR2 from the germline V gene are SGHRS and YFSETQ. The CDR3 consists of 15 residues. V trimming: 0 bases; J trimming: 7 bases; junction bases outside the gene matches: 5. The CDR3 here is CASSLVPDRGPGYTF. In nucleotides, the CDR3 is TGCGCCAGCAGCTTGGTACCGGACAGGGGGCCTGGCTACACCTTC.

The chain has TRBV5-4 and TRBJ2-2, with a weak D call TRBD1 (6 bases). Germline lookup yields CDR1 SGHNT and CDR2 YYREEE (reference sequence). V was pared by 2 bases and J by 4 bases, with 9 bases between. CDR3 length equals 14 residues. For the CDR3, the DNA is TGTGCCAGCAGCTTCGGACAGCTCACCGGGGAGCTGTTTTTT. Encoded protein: CASSFGQLTGELFF.

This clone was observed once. The CDR3 DNA reads as TGCGCCAGCAGCTTGGCCCTAGCCAATGAGCAGTTCTTC. Protein: CASSLALANEQFF. The J gene is TRBJ2-1, the V gene TRBV5-1; TRBD2 might be the D (5 bases). The CDR3 length is 13 residues. Trimming pared 0 bases from V and 6 bases from J, leaving 7 bases between. Looked up from germline, CDR1 is SGHRS and CDR2 is YFSETQ.

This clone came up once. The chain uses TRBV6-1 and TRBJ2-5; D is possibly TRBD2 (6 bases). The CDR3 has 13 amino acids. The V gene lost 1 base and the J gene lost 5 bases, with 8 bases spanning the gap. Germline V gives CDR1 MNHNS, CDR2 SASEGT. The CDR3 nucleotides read TGTGCCAGCAGTGAAGATCGGGGGGAGACCCAGTACTTC. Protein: CASSEDRGETQYF.

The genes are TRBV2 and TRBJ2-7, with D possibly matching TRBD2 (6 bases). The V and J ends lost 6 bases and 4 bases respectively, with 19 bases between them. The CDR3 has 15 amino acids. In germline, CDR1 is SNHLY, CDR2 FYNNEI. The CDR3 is CASRGLRDLEYEQYF. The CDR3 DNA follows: TGTGCCAGCAGGGGCCTCCGGGACTTGGAATACGAGCAGTACTTC.

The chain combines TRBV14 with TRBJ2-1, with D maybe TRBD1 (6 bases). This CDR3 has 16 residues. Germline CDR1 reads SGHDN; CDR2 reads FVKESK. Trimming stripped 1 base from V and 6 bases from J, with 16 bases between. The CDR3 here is CASSQVRQVSLNEQFF. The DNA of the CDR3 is TGTGCCAGCAGCCAAGTGAGACAGGTATCTCTCAATGAGCAGTTCTTC.

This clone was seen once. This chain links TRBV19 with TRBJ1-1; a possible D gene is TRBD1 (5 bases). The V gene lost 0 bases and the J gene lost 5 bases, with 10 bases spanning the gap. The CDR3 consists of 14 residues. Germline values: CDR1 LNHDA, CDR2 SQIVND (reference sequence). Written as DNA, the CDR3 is TGTGCCAGTAGTATAGACGGGGCGGGAACTGAAGCTTTCTTT. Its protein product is CASSIDGAGTEAFF.

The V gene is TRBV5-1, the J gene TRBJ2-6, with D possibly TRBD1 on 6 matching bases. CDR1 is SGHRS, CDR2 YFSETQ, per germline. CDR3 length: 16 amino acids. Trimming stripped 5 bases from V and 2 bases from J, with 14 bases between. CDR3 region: CASRQGNTAGANVLTF. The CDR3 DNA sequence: TGCGCCAGCAGACAGGGTAACACAGCTGGGGCCAACGTCCTGACTTTC.

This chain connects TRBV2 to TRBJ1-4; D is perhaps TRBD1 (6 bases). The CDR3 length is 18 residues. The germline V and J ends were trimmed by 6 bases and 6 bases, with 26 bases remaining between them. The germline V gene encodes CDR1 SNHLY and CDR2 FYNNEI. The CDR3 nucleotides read TGTGCCAGCAGGGGGGGGCAGGGGCCCATCGACCCGTATGAAAAACTGTTTTTT. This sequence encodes CASRGGQGPIDPYEKLFF.

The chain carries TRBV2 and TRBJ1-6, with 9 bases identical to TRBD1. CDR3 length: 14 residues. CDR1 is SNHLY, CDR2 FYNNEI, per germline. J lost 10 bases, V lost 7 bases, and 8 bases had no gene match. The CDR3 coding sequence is TGTGCCAGCACCATTACAGGGGGCCAATCACCCCTCCACTTT. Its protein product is CASTITGGQSPLHF.

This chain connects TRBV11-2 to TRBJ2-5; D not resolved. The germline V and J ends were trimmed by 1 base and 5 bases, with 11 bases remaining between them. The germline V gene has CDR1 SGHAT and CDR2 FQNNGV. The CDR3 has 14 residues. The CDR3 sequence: CASSLVSLSETQYF. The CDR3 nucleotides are TGTGCCAGCAGCTTAGTTTCTCTTTCGGAGACCCAGTACTTC.

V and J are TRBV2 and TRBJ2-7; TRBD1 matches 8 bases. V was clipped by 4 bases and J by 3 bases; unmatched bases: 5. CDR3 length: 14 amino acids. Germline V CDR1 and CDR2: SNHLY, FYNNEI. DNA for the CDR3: TGTGCCAGCAGTGTGGACAGGGCCTACTACGAGCAGTACTTC. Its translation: CASSVDRAYYEQYF.

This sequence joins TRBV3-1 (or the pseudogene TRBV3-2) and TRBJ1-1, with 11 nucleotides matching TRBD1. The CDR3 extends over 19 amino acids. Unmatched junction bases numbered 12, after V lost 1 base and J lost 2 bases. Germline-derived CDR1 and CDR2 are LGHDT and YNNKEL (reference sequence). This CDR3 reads CASSQAGQGVSTKNTEAFF. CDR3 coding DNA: TGTGCCAGCAGCCAAGCGGGACAGGGGGTTTCGACGAAAAACACTGAAGCTTTCTTT.

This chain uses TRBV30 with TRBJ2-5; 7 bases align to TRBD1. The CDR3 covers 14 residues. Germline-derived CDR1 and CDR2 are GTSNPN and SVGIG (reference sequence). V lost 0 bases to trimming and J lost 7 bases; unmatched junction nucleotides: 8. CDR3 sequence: CAWSVGTVRVTQYF. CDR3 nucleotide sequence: TGTGCCTGGAGTGTAGGGACAGTCAGGGTGACCCAGTACTTC.

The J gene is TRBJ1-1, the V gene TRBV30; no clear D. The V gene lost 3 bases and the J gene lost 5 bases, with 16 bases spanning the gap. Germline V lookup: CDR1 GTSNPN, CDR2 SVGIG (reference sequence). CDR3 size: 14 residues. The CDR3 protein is CAWRADIRWTEAFF. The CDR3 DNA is TGTGCCTGGAGGGCAGACATAAGATGGACTGAAGCTTTCTTT.

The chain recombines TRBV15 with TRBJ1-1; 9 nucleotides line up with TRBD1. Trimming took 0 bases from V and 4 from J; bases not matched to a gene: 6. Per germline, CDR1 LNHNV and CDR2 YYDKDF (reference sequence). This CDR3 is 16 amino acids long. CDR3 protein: CATSRDGGQGGTEAFF. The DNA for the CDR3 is TGTGCCACCAGCAGAGATGGGGGACAGGGCGGCACTGAAGCTTTCTTT.

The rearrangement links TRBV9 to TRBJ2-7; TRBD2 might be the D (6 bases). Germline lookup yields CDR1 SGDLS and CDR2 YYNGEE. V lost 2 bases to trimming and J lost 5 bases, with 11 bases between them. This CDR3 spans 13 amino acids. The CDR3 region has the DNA TGTGCCAGCAGCGTCCCCGGGGGAGACGAGCAGTACTTC. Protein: CASSVPGGDEQYF.

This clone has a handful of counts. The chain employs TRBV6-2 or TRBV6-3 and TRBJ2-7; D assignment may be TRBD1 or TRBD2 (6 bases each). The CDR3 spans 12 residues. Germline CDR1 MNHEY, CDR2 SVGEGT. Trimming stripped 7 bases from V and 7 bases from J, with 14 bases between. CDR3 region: CASTPGAGEQYF. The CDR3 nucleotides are TGTGCCAGCACCCCAGGGGCGGGAGAGCAGTACTTC.

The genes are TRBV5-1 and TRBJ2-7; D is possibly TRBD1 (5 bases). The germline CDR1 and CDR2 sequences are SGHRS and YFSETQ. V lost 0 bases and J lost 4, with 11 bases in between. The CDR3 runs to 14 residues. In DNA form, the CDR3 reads TGCGCCAGCAGCTTGGCGCCAGGGCCGTACGAGCAGTACTTC. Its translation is CASSLAPGPYEQYF. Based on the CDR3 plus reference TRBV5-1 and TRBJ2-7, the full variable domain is KAGVTQTPRYLIKTRGQQVTLSCSPISGHRSVSWYQQTPGQGLQFLFEYFSETQRNKGNFPGRFSGRQFSNSRSEMNVSTLELGDSALYLCASSLAPGPYEQYFGPGTRLTVT.